This TCR beta chain was obtained from a study of T cell repertoires in cytomegalovirus infection. Study details: Both CMV infection and a matching HLA type were indicated by public TCR beta signatures. Whole-study results and caveats: The study identified carriers of CMV plus the relevant HLA from cumulative public TCR beta family frequency. HLA-C-restricted CMV clonotypes gave the most frequent clonotype in two of eight donors.

Per the germline V gene, CDR1 is SGHVS and CDR2 is FQNEAQ. V lost 4 bases and J lost 4, with 15 bases in between. The CDR3 runs 15 residues. In its sample, this clonotype was seen a few times. Its target is not known. TCRdb re-derived calls from the reads in MiXCR, one entry per CDR3 protein. The table records approximately 150,000 distinct CDR3 sequences, approximately 17% of them present only once. The chain uses TRBV7-8 and TRBJ2-3; D perhaps matches TRBD2 (5 bases). This clonotype was sampled from a human donor in good health (CMV status not recorded). Some clones in this sample may be carry-over from other donors' samples. Material for sequencing was CD8+ T cells from PBMCs. The CDR3 coding sequence is TGTGCCAGCAGCTCCAACGTGCGGGTGGCAGATACGCAGTATTTT. The encoded protein is CASSSNVRVADTQYF. Together with reference TRBV7-8 and TRBJ2-3, the CDR3 gives the full variable domain: GAGVSQSPRYKVAKRGQDVALRCDPISGHVSLFWYQQALGQGPEFLTYFQNEAQLDKSGLPSDRFFAERPEGSVSTLKIQRTQQEDSAVYLCASSSNVRVADTQYFGPGTRLTVL.